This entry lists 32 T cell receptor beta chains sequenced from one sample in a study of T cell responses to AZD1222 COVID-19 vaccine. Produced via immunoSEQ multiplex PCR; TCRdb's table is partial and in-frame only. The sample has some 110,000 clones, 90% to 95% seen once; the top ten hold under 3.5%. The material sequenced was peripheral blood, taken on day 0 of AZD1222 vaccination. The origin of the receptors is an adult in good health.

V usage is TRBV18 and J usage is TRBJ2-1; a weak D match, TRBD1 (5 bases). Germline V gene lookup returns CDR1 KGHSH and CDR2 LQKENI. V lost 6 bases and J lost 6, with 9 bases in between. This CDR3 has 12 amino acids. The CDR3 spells CASSPDSNEQFF. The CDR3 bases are TGTGCCAGCTCTCCCGACAGCAATGAGCAGTTCTTC.

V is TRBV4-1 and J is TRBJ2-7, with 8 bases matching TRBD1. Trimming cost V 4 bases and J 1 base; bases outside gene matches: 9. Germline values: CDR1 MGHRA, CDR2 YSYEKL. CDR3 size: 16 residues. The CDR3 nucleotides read TGCGCCAGCAGCCTTTCCAGGACAGGGAGGTCCTACGAGCAGTACTTC. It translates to CASSLSRTGRSYEQYF.

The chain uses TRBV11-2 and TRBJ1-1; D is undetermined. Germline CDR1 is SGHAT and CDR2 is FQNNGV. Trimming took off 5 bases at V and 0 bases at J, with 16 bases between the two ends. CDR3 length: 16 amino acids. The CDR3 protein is CASSIISSLLNTEAFF. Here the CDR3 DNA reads TGTGCCAGCAGCATTATATCGTCTTTGTTGAACACTGAAGCTTTCTTT.

CDR3 amino acids: CAVVGSGTNYEQYF. DNA for the CDR3: TGTGCCGTTGTCGGTAGCGGGACAAACTACGAGCAGTACTTC. The J gene is TRBJ2-7, the V gene TRBV10-3, with 8 bases aligning to TRBD2. Germline lookup yields CDR1 ENHRY and CDR2 SYGVKD. Trimming took 11 bases from V and 3 from J; bases not matched to a gene: 12. The CDR3 is made up of 14 amino acids.

The CDR3 DNA is TGTGCCAGCAGAGACAGGGGCGACGGGGCAGATACGCAGTATTTT. It specifies CASRDRGDGADTQYF. This sequence joins TRBV3-1 (or the pseudogene TRBV3-2) and TRBJ2-3; TRBD1 aligns across 8 bases. Germline V gene data show CDR1 as LGHDT and CDR2 as YNNKEL (reference sequence). With V trimmed by 6 bases and J by 4 bases, 9 bases remained unmatched. CDR3 length equals 15 residues.

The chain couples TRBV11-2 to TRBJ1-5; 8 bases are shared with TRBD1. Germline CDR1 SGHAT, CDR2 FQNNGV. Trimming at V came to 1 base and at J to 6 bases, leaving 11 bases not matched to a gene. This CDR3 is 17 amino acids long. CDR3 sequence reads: CASSLAGGGILGQPQHF. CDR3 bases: TGTGCCAGCAGCTTAGCAGGGGGCGGGATATTAGGTCAGCCCCAGCATTTT. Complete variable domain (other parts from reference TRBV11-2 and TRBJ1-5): EAGVAQSPRYKIIEKRQSVAFWCNPISGHATLYWYQQILGQGPKLLIQFQNNGVVDDSQLPKDRFSAERLKGVDSTLKIQPAKLEDSAVYLCASSLAGGGILGQPQHFGDGTRLSIL.

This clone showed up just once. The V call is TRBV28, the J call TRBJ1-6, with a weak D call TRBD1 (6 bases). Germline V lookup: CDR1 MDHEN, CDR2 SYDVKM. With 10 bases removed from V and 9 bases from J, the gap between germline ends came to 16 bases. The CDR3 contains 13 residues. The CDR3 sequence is CATRKSGASPLHF. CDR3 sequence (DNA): TGTGCCACCAGAAAGTCGGGGGCTTCACCCCTCCACTTT.

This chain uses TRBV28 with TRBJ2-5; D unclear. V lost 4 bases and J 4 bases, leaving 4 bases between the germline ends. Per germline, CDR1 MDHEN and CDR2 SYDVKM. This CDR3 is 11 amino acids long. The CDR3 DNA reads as TGTGCCAGCAGTTCAGTAGAGACCCAGTACTTC. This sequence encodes CASSSVETQYF.

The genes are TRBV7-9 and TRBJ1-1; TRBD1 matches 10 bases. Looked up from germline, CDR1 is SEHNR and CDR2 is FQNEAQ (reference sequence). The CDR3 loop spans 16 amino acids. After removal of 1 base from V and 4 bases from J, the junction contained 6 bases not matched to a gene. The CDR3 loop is CASSLGDRGQGTEAFF. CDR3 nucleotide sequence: TGTGCCAGCAGCTTAGGAGACAGGGGGCAGGGCACTGAAGCTTTCTTT.

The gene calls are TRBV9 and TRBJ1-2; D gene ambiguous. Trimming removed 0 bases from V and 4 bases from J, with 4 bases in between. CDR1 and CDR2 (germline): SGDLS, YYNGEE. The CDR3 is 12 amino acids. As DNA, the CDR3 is TGTGCCAGCAGCGTAGATGGCTATGGCTACACCTTC. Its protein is CASSVDGYGYTF.

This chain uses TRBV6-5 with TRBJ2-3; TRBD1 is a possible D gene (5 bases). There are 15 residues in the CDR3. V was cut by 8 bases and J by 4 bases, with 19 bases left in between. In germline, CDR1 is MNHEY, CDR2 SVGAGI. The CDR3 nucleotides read TGTGCCAGCGACGTCCAACGGTCAGGGTCAGATACGCAGTATTTT. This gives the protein CASDVQRSGSDTQYF.

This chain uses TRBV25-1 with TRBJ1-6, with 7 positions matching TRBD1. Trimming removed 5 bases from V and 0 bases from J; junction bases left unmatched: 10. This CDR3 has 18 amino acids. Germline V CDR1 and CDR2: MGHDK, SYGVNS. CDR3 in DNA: TGTGCCAGCAGTCGCCACGGACAGGCGAGCTCCTATAATTCACCCCTCCACTTT. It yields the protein CASSRHGQASSYNSPLHF.

DNA for the CDR3: TGCGCCAGCAGTGAGGCGGGGGGAAACCGTCCGTTTGAGCAGTACTTC. This gives the protein CASSEAGGNRPFEQYF. The chain joins TRBV10-1 to TRBJ2-7; 8 bases map to TRBD2. The V and J ends lost 2 bases and 7 bases, in that order; junction bases with no gene match: 13. The CDR3 covers 16 residues. The germline gives CDR1 WNHNN, CDR2 SYGVQD (reference sequence).

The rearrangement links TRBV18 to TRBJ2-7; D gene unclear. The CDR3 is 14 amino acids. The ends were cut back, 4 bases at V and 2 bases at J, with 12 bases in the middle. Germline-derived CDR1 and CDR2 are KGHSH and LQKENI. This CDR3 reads CASSRETGTYEQYF. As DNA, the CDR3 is TGTGCCAGCTCACGAGAAACGGGTACCTACGAGCAGTACTTC.

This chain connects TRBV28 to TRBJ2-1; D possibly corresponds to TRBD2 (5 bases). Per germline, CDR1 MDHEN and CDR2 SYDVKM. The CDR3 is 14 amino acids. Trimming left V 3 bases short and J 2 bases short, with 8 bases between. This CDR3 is CASSLVAPYNEQFF. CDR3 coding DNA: TGTGCCAGCAGTTTGGTAGCGCCCTACAATGAGCAGTTCTTC.

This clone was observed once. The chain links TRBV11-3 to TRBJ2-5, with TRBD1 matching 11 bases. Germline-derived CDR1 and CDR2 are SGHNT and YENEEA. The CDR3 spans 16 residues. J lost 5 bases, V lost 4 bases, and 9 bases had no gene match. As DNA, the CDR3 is TGTGCCAGCAGCTCTCGTGGGACAGGGGGTGGGGAGACCCAGTACTTC. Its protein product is CASSSRGTGGGETQYF.

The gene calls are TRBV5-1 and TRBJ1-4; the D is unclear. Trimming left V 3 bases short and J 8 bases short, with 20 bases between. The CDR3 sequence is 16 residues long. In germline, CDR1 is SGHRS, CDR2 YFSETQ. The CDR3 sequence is CASSSGLTVRPEKLFF. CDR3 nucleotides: TGCGCCAGCAGCTCGGGCCTCACGGTTCGGCCGGAAAAACTGTTTTTT.

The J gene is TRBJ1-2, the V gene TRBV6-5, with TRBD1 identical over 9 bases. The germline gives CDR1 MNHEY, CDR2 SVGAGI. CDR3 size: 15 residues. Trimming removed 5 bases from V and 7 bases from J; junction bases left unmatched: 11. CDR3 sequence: CASSTLRTGAFGYTF. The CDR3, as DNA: TGTGCCAGCAGTACCTTGAGGACAGGGGCTTTTGGCTACACCTTC.

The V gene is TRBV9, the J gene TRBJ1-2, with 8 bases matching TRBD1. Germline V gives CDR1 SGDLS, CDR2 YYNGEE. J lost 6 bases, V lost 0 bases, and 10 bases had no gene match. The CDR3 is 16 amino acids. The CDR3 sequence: CASSVEVGRGRDGYTF. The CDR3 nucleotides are TGTGCCAGCAGCGTAGAGGTGGGCAGGGGGCGCGATGGCTACACCTTC.

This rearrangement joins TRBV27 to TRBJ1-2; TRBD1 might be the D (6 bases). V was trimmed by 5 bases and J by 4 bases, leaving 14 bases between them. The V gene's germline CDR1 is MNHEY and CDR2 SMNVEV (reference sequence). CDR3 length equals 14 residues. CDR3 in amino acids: CASSRGDGSYGYTF. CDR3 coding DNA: TGTGCCAGCAGTAGGGGGGACGGGAGCTATGGCTACACCTTC.

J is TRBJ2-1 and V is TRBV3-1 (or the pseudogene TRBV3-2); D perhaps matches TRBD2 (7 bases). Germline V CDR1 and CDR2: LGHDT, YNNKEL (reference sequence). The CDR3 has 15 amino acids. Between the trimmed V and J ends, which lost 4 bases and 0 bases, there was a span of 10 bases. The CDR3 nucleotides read TGTGCCAGCAGCCCCCGGGGGGCCTCCTACAATGAGCAGTTCTTC. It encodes CASSPRGASYNEQFF.

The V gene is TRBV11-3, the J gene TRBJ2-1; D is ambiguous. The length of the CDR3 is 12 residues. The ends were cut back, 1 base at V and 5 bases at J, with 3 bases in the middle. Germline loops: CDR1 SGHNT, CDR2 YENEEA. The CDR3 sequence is CASSLGNNEQFF. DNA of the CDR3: TGTGCCAGCAGCTTAGGGAACAATGAGCAGTTCTTC.

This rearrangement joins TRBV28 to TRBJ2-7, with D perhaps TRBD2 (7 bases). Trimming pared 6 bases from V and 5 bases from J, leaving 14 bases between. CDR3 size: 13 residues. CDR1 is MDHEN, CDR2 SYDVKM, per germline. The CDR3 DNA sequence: TGTGCCAGCAGCAATAGGGGGAGGGACGAGCAGTACTTC. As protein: CASSNRGRDEQYF.

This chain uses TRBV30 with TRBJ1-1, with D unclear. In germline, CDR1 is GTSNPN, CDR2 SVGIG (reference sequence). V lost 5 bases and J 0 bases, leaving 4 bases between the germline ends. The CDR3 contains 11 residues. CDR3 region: CAWDLNTEAFF. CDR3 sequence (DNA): TGTGCCTGGGACTTGAACACTGAAGCTTTCTTT.

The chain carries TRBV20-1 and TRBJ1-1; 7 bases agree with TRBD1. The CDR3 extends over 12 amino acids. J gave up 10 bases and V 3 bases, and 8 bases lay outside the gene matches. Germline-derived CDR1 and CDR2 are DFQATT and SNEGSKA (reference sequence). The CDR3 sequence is CSASPRQGSAFF. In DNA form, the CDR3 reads TGCAGTGCTAGTCCCAGACAGGGCTCAGCTTTCTTT.

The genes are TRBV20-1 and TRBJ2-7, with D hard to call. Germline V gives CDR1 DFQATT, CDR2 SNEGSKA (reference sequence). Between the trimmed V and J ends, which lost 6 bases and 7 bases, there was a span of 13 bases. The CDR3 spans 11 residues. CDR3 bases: TGCAGTGCCAATCGCATGGGGGAGCAGTACTTC. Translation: CSANRMGEQYF.

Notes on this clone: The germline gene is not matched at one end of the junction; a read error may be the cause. CDR3 nucleotide sequence: TGTGCCAGCAGCGAACAGGGAAATACCGTCTTGCACTTC. This gives the protein CASSEQGNTVLHF. The genes are TRBV2 and TRBJ2-7; a weak D match, TRBD1 (6 bases). CDR1 is SNHLY and CDR2 is FYNNEI in the germline V gene. The CDR3 has 13 amino acids.

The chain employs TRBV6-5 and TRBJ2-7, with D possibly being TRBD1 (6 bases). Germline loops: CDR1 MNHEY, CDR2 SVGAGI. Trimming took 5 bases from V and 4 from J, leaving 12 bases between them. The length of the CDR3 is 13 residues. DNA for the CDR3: TGTGCCAGCAGTCCCACCGGACAGTACGAGCAGTACTTC. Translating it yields CASSPTGQYEQYF.

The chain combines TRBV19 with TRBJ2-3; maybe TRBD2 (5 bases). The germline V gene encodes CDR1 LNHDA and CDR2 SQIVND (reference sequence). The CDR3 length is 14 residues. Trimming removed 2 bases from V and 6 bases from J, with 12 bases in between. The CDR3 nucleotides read TGTGCCAGTAGTATACGGGGTATCGTCGATACGCAGTATTTT. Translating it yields CASSIRGIVDTQYF.

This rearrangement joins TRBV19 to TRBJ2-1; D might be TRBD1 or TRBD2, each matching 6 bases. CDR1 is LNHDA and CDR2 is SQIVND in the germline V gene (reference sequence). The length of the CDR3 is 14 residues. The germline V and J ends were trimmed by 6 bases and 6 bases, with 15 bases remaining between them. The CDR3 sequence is CASSPYPGANEQFF. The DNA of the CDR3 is TGTGCCAGTAGCCCCTATCCGGGGGCCAATGAGCAGTTCTTC.

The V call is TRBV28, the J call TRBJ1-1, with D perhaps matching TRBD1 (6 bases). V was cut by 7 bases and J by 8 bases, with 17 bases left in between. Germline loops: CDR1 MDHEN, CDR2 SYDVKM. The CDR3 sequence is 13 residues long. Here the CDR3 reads CASTPTGKKEAFF. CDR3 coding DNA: TGTGCCAGCACTCCCACAGGGAAGAAGGAAGCTTTCTTT.

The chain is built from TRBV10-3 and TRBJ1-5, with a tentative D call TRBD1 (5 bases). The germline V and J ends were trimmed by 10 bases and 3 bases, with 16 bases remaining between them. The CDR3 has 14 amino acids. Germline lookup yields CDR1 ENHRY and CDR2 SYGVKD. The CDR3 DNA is TGTGCCACCGCCTTAGACAGTTCCAATCAGCCCCAGCATTTT. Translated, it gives CATALDSSNQPQHF.